The rows below give T cell receptor beta chains drawn from one sample of a study of cytomegalovirus exposure and HLA in healthy donors. The table came from immunoSEQ multiplex PCR; TCRdb's copy has only in-frame clones and leaves some out. The table includes 130,000 to 150,000 clones, around 72% detected once. The sample comprised PBMCs. The receptors stem from a human donor in good health. Both conserved end residues are part of each CDR3. The D gene is left open where the match is weak. Expanded clones are given a class, and other clones once, few, many or no size at all.

>TRBJ2-5|.|.|TRBV29-1
TGCAGCGTTAGCGGAACCCATACACTCCAAGAGACCCAGTACTTC
CSVSGTHTLQETQYF
>TRBJ1-1|.|.|TRBV10-3
TGTGCCATCAGAGGCAGGTCGAACACTGAAGCTTTCTTT
CAIRGRSNTEAFF
>TRBJ1-1|.|TRBD1|TRBV7-9
TGTTCCAGCAGCTTGGTGTCAGGGGGTGAAGCTTTCTTT
CSSSLVSGGEAFF
>TRBJ2-1|.|.|TRBV29-1
TGCAGCGTTGAAGATAAGGCGGGATCCTACAATGAGCAGTTCTTC
CSVEDKAGSYNEQFF
>TRBJ2-5|.|.|TRBV5-4
TGTGCCAGCAGCACCGGGGGGCGCCAAGAGACCCAGTACTTC
CASSTGGRQETQYF
>TRBJ1-5|.|TRBD1|TRBV30
TGTGCCTGGACGTCCGGGACAGGGGTGAATCAGCCCCAGCATTTT
CAWTSGTGVNQPQHF
>TRBJ2-5|.|.|TRBV5-1
TGCGCCAGCAGCTTGCAGGCCACAGGAGAGACCCAGTACTTC
CASSLQATGETQYF
>TRBJ1-1|.|TRBD1|TRBV5-1
TGCGCCAGCAGCATCACAGGGGCGGGCACTGAAGCTTTCTTT
CASSITGAGTEAFF
>TRBJ2-5|.|.|TRBV7-9
TGTGCCAGCAGCAGAGACAACCAAGAGACCCAGTACTTC
CASSRDNQETQYF
>TRBJ1-2|.|.|TRBV10-2
TGCGCCAGCAGCCGGGGGGGACCGAACTATGGCTACACCTTC
CASSRGGPNYGYTF
>TRBJ1-1|.|.|TRBV19
TGTGCCAGTAGTCCGGGTCGGTCCAACACTGAAGCTTTCTTT
CASSPGRSNTEAFF
>TRBJ2-7|.|.|TRBV25-1
TGTGCCAGCAGTACTATCTACGAGCAGTACTTC
CASSTIYEQYF
>TRBJ2-7|.|.|TRBV7-9
TGTGCCAGCAGCTCCTACTCCTACGAGCAGTACTTC
CASSSYSYEQYF
>TRBJ1-1|.|TRBD1|TRBV13
TGTGCCAGCAGCTCAACAGGGGAACGGATGAACACTGAAGCTTTCTTT
CASSSTGERMNTEAFF
>TRBJ2-7|.|TRBD1|TRBV4-1
TGCGCCAGCAGCCATGCTAATACAGGGGTCTACGAGCAGTACTTC
CASSHANTGVYEQYF
>TRBJ1-2|few|.|TRBV5-6
TGTGCCAGCAGCTTGTCCGGGGTGGGCTACACCTTC
CASSLSGVGYTF
>TRBJ1-2|few|TRBD1|TRBV5-6
TGTGCCAGCAGGGTCGACAGGGCCTACGGCTACACCTTC
CASRVDRAYGYTF
>TRBJ2-1|few|TRBD2|TRBV5-1
TGCGCCAGCAGCTCGGGACTAGCCGGTAGTGAGCAGTTCTTC
CASSSGLAGSEQFF
>TRBJ2-5|.|TRBD1|TRBV11-3
TGTGCCAGCAGCCCTGGGACAGCCAAAGAGACCCAGTACTTC
CASSPGTAKETQYF
>TRBJ2-7|.|.|TRBV7-9
TGTGCCAGCAGGCCCAGTAGCGGAATCTACGAGCAGTACTTC
CASRPSSGIYEQYF
>TRBJ2-5|few|TRBD2|TRBV18
TGTGCCAGCTCACCTGAGGCTAGCGGACAAGAGACCCAGTACTTC
CASSPEASGQETQYF
>TRBJ1-1|once|.|TRBV5-4
TGTGCCAGCAGCGAGACAGCGCCTTCGCGTGAAGCTTTCTTT
CASSETAPSREAFF
>TRBJ1-2|.|TRBD1|TRBV7-2
TGTGCCAGCAGCTTAGGGCAGGGGGTAAACTATGGCTACACCTTC
CASSLGQGVNYGYTF
>TRBJ1-1|.|.|TRBV4-1
TGCGCCAGCAGCCAAGATCAAAGAGCAGCTTTCTTT
CASSQDQRAAFF
>TRBJ2-3|.|.|TRBV7-9
TGTGCCAGCAGCTTAGATGGGGGGGCCGTTCGTACAGATACGCAGTATTTT
CASSLDGGAVRTDTQYF
>TRBJ1-2|.|.|TRBV5-3
TGTGCCAGAAGCTTGGGACCGGGAGGATTAGCGTCTAACTATGGCTACACCTTC
CARSLGPGGLASNYGYTF
>TRBJ2-1|.|.|TRBV11-2
TGTGCCAGCAGCACCTGGGCGGCGGGACTTAAACACAATGAGCAGTTCTTC
CASSTWAAGLKHNEQFF
>TRBJ2-1|.|TRBD2|TRBV13
TGTGCCAGCAGCCCCCTACTTTGGACTAGCGGGAGGAGTGAGCAGTTCTTC
CASSPLLWTSGRSEQFF
>TRBJ1-3|once|TRBD1|TRBV9
TGTGCCAGCAGCGCTAGACAGGGTGGAAACACCATATATTTT
CASSARQGGNTIYF
>TRBJ2-7|.|.|TRBV5-6
TGTGCCAGCAGCTTGGTGACAGGACCCACCTACGAGCAGTACTTC
CASSLVTGPTYEQYF
>TRBJ2-2|.|TRBD1|TRBV7-2
TGTGCCAGCAGCGTGGGACAGGGGGCGATCGGGGAGCTGTTTTTT
CASSVGQGAIGELFF
>TRBJ2-2|.|.|TRBV28
TGTGCCAGCAGCCCAGGGACGGTCGATGGGGGGACCGGGGAGCTGTTTTTT
CASSPGTVDGGTGELFF
>TRBJ1-5|.|.|TRBV5-1
TGCGCCAGCAGCTTACATCAGGGTTCCAATCAGCCCCAGCATTTT
CASSLHQGSNQPQHF
>TRBJ1-5|.|.|TRBV5-1
TGCGCCAGCAGCTTGGTTGGGGGCGATCAGCCCCAGCATTTT
CASSLVGGDQPQHF
>TRBJ1-3|.|.|TRBV6-1
TGTGCCAGCAGTGAAGTGGTGAGGTTGGACACCATATATTTT
CASSEVVRLDTIYF
>TRBJ2-7|.|TRBD1|TRBV20-1
TGCAGTGCTGGGGACAGGGGAGAGCAGTACTTC
CSAGDRGEQYF
>TRBJ2-5|.|.|TRBV11-3
TGTGCCAGCAGCGGTCAGAGCGACCAAGAGACCCAGTACTTC
CASSGQSDQETQYF
>TRBJ1-1|few|.|TRBV7-9
TGTGCCAGCAGCTTCATCGGCCCGGGGGTAGAAGCTTTCTTT
CASSFIGPGVEAFF
>TRBJ1-1|.|.|TRBV11-3
TGTGCCAGCAGCTTACTCGAGGCGAACACTGAAGCTTTCTTT
CASSLLEANTEAFF
>TRBJ2-1|.|TRBD2|TRBV7-9
TGTGCCAGCAGACAGCAACTAGCGGGAGGGAGCGATGAGCAGTTCTTC
CASRQQLAGGSDEQFF
>TRBJ2-5|few|TRBD2|TRBV9
TGTGCCAGCAGCCCTGGACTAGCGGGAGTTGGGACCCAGTACTTC
CASSPGLAGVGTQYF
>TRBJ2-1|.|.|TRBV10-2
TGCGCCAGCAGTGAAGGGGGGGATGAGCAGTTCTTC
CASSEGGDEQFF
>TRBJ2-5|few|TRBD2|TRBV9
TGTGCCAGCAGCGAAGGGGAGGGATGGGAGACCCAGTACTTC
CASSEGEGWETQYF
>TRBJ2-5|.|.|TRBV5-1
TGCGCCAGCAGCTTGGTTTCCCCCGAGGAGACCCAGTACTTC
CASSLVSPEETQYF
>TRBJ2-1|.|.|TRBV5-4
TGTGCCAGCAGCCCCGGGGGACCCTCCTACAATGAGCAGTTCTTC
CASSPGGPSYNEQFF
>TRBJ2-7|.|.|TRBV5-6
TGTGCCAGCAGCTTGGGACTACGAGAGGAGCAGTACTTC
CASSLGLREEQYF
>TRBJ2-5|once|TRBD2|TRBV5-1
TGCGCCAGCAGCCAAGGACTAGCGGGGGAAACCCAGTACTTC
CASSQGLAGETQYF
>TRBJ2-3|few|TRBD2|TRBV11-1
TGTGCCAGCAGCTTAGGAACTAGCGACTACACAGATACGCAGTATTTT
CASSLGTSDYTDTQYF
>TRBJ2-2|.|TRBD2|TRBV6-5
TGTGCCAGCACCGGGGGGACTCCGAACACCGGGGAGCTGTTTTTT
CASTGGTPNTGELFF
>TRBJ1-6|few|TRBD1|TRBV5-1
TGCGCCAGCAGCTTGGCTTATAGGGGGCAGGGTTCACCCCTCCACTTT
CASSLAYRGQGSPLHF
>TRBJ2-7|large|.|TRBV6-1
TGTGCCAGCAGATTCGAGGGGGGGAGCCCCTACGAGCAGTACTTC
CASRFEGGSPYEQYF
>TRBJ2-3|.|.|TRBV9
TGTGCCAGCAGCGCCCTGAGGGGGACAGATACGCAGTATTTT
CASSALRGTDTQYF
>TRBJ1-2|.|TRBD1|TRBV6-1
TGTGCCAGCAGTGAAGGGACAGGGATCTATGGCTACACCTTC
CASSEGTGIYGYTF
>TRBJ2-3|.|.|TRBV10-1
TGCGCCAGCAGTGAGTCGCTCGGTCTGGATACGCAGTATTTT
CASSESLGLDTQYF
>TRBJ1-1|.|TRBD1|TRBV9
TGTGCCAGCAGCATAACCGGGACAGGGTACACTGAAGCTTTCTTT
CASSITGTGYTEAFF
>TRBJ2-1|.|TRBD2|TRBV7-7
TGTGCTAGCAGCCCGGGGACTAGCGGTTACAATGAGCAGTTCTTC
CASSPGTSGYNEQFF